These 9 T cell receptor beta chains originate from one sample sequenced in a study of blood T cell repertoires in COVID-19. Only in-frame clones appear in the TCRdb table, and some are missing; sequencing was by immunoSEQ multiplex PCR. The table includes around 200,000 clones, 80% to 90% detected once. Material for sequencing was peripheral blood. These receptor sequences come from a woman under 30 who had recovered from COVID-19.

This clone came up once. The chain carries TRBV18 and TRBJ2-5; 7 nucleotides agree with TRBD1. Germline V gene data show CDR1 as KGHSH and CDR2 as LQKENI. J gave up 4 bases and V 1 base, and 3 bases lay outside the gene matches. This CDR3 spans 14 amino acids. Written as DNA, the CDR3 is TGTGCCAGCTCACCACTGGCAGGGGGAGAGACCCAGTACTTC. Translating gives CASSPLAGGETQYF.

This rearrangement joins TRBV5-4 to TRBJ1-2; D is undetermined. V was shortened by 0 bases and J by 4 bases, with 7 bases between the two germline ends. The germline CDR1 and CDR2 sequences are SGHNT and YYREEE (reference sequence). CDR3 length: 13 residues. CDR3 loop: CASSLAGGYGYTF. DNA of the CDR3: TGTGCCAGCAGCTTGGCCGGTGGCTATGGCTACACCTTC. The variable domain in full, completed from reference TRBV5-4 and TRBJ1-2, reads ETGVTQSPTHLIKTRGQQVTLRCSSQSGHNTVSWYQQALGQGPQFIFQYYREEENGRGNFPPRFSGLQFPNYSSELNVNALELDDSALYLCASSLAGGYGYTFGSGTRLTVV.

The DNA for the CDR3 is TGTGCCAGCAGCGTAGTTAACACAGATACGCAGTATTTT. It yields the protein CASSVVNTDTQYF. This chain links TRBV9 with TRBJ2-3; D not certain. V was clipped by 0 bases and J by 2 bases, with 4 bases between them. Germline-derived CDR1 and CDR2 are SGDLS and YYNGEE. The CDR3 length is 13 residues.

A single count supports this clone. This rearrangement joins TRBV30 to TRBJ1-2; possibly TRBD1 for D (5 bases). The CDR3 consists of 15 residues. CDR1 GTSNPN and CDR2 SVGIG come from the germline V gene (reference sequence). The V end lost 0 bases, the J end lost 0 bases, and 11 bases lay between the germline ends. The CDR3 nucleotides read TGTGCCTGGAGTGTACCGGGGGGGTCTAACTATGGCTACACCTTC. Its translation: CAWSVPGGSNYGYTF.

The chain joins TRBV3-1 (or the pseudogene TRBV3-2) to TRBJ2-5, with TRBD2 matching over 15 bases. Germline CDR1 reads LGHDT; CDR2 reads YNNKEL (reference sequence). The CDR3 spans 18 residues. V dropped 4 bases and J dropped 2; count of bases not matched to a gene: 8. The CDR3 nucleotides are TGTGCCAGCAGCCTCGGACTAGCGGGGGGGCGGGAACAAGAGACCCAGTACTTC. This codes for CASSLGLAGGREQETQYF.

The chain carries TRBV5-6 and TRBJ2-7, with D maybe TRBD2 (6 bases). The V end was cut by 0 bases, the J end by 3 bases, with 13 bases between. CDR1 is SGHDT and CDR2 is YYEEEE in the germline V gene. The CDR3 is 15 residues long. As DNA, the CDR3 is TGTGCCAGCAGCTTGGGCCTGGCGGGAAACTACGAGCAGTACTTC. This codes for CASSLGLAGNYEQYF.

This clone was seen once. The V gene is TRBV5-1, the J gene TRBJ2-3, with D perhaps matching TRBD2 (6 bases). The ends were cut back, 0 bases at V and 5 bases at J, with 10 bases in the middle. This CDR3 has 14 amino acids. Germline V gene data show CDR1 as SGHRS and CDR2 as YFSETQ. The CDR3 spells CASSLDGGGDTQYF. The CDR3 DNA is TGCGCCAGCAGCTTGGACGGGGGTGGAGATACGCAGTATTTT.

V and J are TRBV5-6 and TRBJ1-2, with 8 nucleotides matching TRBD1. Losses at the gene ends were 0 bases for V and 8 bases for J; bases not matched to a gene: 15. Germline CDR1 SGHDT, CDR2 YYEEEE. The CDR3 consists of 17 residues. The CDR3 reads CASSLVVGQGVWWGYTF. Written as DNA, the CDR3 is TGTGCCAGCAGCTTGGTGGTAGGACAGGGCGTTTGGTGGGGCTACACCTTC.

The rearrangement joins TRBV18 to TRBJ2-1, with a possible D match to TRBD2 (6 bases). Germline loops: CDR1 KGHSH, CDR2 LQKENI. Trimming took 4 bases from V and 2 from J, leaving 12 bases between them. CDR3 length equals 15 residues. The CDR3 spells CASSRDGGTYNEQFF. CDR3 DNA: TGTGCCAGCTCACGAGACGGAGGGACCTACAATGAGCAGTTCTTC.